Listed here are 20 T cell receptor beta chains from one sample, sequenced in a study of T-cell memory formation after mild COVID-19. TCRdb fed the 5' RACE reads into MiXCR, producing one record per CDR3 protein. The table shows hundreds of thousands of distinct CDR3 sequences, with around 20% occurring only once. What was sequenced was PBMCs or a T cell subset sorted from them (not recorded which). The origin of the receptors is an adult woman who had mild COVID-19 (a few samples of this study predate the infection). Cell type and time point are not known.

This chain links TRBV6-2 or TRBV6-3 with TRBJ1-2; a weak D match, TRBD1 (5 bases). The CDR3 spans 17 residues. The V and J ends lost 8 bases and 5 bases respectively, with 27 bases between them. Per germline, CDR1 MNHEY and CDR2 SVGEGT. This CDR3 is CASGKDFSGTQSYGYTF. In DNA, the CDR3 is TGTGCCAGCGGGAAAGACTTCTCCGGGACCCAATCATATGGCTACACCTTC.

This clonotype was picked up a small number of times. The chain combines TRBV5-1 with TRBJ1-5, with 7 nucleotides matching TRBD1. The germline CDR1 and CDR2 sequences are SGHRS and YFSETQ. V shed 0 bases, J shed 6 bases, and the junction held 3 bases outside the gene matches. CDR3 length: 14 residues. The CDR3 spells CASSLVQGSQPQHF. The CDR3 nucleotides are TGCGCCAGCAGCTTGGTACAGGGGTCTCAGCCCCAGCATTTT.

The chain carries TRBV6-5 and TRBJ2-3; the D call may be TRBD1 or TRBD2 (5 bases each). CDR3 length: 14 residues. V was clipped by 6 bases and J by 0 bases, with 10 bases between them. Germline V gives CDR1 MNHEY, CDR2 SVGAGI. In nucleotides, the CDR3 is TGTGCCAGCAGCTGGGACGGTAGCACAGATACGCAGTATTTT. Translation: CASSWDGSTDTQYF.

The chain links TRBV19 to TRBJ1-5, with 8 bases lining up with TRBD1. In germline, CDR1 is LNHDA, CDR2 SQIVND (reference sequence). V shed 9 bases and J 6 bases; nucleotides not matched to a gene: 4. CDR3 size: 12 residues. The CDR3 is CASQGARQPQHF. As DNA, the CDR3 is TGTGCCAGCCAGGGGGCTCGTCAGCCCCAGCATTTT.

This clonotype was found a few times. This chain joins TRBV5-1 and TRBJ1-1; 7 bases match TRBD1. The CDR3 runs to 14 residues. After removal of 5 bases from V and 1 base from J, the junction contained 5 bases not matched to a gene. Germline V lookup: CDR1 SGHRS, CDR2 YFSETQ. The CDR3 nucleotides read TGCGCCAGCAGATGGGACAGAGAGAACACTGAAGCTTTCTTT. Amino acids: CASRWDRENTEAFF.

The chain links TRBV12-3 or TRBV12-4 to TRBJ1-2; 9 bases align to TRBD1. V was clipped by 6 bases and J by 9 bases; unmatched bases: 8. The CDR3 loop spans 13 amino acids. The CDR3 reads CASSLGQGTRYTF. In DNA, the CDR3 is TGTGCCAGCAGCCTAGGACAGGGGACGCGCTACACCTTC.

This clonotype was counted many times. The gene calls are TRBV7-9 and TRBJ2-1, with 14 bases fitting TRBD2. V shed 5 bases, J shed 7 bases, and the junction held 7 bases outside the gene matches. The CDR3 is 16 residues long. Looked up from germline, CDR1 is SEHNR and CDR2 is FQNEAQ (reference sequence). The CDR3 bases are TGTGCCAGCAGCCTCGGACTAGCGGGAGGAAGGAATGAGCAGTTCTTC. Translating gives CASSLGLAGGRNEQFF. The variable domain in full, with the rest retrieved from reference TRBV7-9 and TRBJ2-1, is DTGVSQNPRHKITKRGQNVTFRCDPISEHNRLYWYRQTLGQGPEFLTYFQNEAQLEKSRLLSDRFSAERPKGSFSTLEIQRTEQGDSAMYLCASSLGLAGGRNEQFFGPGTRLTVL.

CDR3 coding DNA: TGTGCCAGCAGCCGAGGGGTGGTTGAGACCCAGTACTTC. This gives the protein CASSRGVVETQYF. The chain uses TRBV14 and TRBJ2-5; D may correspond to TRBD1 or TRBD2 (5 bases each). Germline V gives CDR1 SGHDN, CDR2 FVKESK. The CDR3 consists of 13 residues. The V and J ends lost 4 bases and 5 bases respectively, with 11 bases between them.

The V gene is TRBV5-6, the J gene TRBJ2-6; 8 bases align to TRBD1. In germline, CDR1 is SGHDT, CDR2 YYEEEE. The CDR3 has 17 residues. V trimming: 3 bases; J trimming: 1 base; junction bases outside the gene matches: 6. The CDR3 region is CASSSTGVRSGANVLTF. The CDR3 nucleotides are TGTGCCAGCAGCTCGACAGGGGTGAGGTCTGGGGCCAACGTCCTGACTTTC.

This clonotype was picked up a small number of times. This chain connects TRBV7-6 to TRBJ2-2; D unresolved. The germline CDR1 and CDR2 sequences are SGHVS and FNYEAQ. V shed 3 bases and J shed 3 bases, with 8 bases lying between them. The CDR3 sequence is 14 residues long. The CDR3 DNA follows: TGTGCCAGCAGCTTGATCGGCTACACCGGGGAGCTGTTTTTT. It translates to CASSLIGYTGELFF.

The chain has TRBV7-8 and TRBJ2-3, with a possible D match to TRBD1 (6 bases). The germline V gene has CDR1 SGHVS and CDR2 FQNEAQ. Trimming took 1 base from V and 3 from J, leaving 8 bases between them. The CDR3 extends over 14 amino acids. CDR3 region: CASSLDRATDTQYF. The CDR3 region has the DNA TGTGCCAGCAGCTTAGACAGGGCGACAGATACGCAGTATTTT.

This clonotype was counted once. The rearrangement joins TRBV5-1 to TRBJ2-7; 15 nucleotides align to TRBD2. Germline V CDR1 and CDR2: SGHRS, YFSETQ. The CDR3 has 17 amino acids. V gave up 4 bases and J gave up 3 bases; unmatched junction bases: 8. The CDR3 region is CASSPPGLAGGLYEQYF. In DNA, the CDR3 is TGCGCCAGCAGCCCCCCGGGACTAGCGGGGGGCCTCTACGAGCAGTACTTC.

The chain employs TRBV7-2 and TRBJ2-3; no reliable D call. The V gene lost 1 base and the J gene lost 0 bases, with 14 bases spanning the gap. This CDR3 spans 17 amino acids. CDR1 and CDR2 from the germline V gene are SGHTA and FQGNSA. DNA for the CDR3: TGTGCCAGCAGCTTAGGTTTGTCCACCCCTAGCACAGATACGCAGTATTTT. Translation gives CASSLGLSTPSTDTQYF.

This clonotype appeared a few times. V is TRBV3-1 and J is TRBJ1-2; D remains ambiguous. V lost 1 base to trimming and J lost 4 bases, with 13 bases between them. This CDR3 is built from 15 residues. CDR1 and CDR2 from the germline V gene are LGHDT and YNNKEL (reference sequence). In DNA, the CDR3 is TGTGCCAGCAGCCAAGGGACCATGGGTACCTATGGCTACACCTTC. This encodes CASSQGTMGTYGYTF. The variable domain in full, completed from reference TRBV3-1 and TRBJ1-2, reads DTAVSQTPKYLVTQMGNDKSIKCEQNLGHDTMYWYKQDSKKFLKIMFSYNNKELIINETVPNRFSPKSPDKAHLNLHINSLELGDSAVYFCASSQGTMGTYGYTFGSGTRLTVV.

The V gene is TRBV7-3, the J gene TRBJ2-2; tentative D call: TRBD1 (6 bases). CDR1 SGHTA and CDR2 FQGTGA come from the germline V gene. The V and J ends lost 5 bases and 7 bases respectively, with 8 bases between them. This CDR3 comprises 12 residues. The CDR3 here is CASSQGIGELFF. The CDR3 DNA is TGTGCCAGCAGCCAGGGGATCGGGGAGCTGTTTTTT.

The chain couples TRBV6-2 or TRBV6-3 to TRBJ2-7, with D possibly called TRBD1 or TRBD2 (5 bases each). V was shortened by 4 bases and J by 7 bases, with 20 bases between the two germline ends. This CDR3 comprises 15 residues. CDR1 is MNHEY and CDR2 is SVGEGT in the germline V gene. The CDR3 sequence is CASSSTPRDVQEQYF. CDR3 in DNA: TGTGCCAGCAGTTCGACGCCTCGGGACGTTCAGGAGCAGTACTTC.

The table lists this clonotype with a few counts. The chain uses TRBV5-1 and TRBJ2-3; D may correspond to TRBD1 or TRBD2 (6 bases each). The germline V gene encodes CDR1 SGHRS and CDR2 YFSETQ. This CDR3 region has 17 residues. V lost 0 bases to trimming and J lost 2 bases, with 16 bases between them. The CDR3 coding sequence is TGCGCCAGCAGCTTGGCCGCTAGGGGGGAACCCACAGATACGCAGTATTTT. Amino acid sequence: CASSLAARGEPTDTQYF.

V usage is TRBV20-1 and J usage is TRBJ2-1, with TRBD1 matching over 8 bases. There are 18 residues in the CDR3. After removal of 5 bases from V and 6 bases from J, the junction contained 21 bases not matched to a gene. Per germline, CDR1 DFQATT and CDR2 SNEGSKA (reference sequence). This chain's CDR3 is CSAHFPYGGETGVNEQFF. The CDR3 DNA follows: TGCAGTGCTCACTTCCCATATGGGGGCGAGACAGGGGTCAATGAGCAGTTCTTC.

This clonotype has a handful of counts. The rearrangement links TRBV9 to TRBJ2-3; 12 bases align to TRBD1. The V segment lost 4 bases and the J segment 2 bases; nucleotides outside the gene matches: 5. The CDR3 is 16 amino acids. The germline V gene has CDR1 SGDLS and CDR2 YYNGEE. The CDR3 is CASSPRDRGHTDTQYF. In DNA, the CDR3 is TGTGCCAGCAGCCCCCGGGACAGGGGGCACACAGATACGCAGTATTTT.

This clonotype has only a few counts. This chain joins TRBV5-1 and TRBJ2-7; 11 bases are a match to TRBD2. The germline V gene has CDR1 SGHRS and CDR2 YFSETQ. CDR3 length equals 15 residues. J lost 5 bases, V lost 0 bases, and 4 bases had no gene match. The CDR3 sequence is CASSLALAGANEQYF. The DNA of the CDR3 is TGCGCCAGCAGCTTGGCACTAGCGGGAGCCAACGAGCAGTACTTC.